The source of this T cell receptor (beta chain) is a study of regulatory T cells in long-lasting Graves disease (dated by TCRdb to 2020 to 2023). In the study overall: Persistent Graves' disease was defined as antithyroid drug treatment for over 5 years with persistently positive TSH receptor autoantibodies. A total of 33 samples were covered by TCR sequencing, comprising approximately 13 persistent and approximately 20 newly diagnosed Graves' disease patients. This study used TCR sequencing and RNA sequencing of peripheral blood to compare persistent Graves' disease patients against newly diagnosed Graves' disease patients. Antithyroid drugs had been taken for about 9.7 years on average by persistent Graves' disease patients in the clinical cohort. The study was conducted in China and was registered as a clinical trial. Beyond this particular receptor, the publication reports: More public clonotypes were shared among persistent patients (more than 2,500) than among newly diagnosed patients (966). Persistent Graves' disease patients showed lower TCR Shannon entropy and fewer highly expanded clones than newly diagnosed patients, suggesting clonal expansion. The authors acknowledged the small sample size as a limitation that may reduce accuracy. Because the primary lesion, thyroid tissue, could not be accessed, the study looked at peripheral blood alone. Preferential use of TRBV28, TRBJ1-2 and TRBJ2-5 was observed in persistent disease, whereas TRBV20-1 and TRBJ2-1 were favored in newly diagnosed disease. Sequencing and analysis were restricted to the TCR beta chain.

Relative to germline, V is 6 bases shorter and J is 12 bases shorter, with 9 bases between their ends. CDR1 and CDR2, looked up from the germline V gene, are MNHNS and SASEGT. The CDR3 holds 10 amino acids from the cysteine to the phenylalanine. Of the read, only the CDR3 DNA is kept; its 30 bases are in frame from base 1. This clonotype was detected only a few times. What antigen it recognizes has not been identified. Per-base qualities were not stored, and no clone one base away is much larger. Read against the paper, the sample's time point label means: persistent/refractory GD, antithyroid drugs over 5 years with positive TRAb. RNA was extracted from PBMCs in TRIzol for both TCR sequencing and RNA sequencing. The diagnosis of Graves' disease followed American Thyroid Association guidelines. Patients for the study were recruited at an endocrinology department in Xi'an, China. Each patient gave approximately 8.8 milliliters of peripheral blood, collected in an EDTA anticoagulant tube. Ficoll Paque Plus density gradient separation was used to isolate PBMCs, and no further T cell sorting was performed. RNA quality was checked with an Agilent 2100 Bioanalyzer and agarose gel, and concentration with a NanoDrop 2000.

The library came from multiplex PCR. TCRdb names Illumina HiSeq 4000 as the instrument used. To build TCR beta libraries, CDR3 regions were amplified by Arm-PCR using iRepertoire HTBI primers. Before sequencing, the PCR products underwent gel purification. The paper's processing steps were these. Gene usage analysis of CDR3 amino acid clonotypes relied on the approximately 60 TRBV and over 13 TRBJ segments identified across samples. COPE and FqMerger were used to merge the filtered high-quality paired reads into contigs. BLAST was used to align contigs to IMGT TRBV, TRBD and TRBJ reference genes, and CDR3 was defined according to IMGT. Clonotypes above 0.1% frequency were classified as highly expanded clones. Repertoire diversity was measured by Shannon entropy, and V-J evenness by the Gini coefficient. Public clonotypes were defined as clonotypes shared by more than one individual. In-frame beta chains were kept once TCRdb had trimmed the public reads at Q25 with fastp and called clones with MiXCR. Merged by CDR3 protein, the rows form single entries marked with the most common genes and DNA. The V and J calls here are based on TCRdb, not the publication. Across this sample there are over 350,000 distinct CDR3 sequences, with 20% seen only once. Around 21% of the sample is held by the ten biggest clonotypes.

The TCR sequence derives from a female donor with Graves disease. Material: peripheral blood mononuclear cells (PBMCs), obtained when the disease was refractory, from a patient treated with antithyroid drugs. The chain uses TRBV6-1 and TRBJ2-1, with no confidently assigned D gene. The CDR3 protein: CASSGDGQFF. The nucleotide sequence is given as TGTGCCAGCAGCGGCGATGGGCAGTTCTTC.